Shown below are 26 T cell receptor beta chains from a single sample sequenced in a study of CXCR3-negative and CXCR3-positive naive CD8 T cells. UMI labels and 5' RACE were used to prepare the TRB cDNA libraries. TCRdb reprocessed the 5' RACE reads and reports one entry per CDR3 protein, with no DNA. Its table records tens of thousands of distinct CDR3 sequences. The sequenced sample was naive CXCR3- CD8+ T cells from blood. This sample's subset: CD45RO-CCR7+CD27+CD95- naive CD8+ T cells lacking CXCR3 (TNR3-). These TCRs come from a human donor in good health. Some clones in this sample may be carry-over from other donors' samples.

V and J are TRBV29-1 and TRBJ1-1; TCRdb's D gene call, TRBD1, goes unchecked for lack of DNA. Germline V gives CDR1 SQVTM, CDR2 ANQGSEA. This CDR3 has 13 amino acids. The CDR3 spells CSSRTGMNTEAFF.

The chain is built from TRBV6-5 and TRBJ2-1; as DNA is missing, the TRBD2 call by TCRdb cannot be tested. The CDR3 spans 15 residues. From germline, CDR1 is MNHEY and CDR2 SVGAGI. CDR3 region: CASSQLAGSYNEQFF.

The chain joins TRBV20-1 to TRBJ1-1; with no DNA, the TCRdb D assignment of TRBD1 cannot be verified. This CDR3 is built from 16 residues. CDR1 and CDR2 from the germline V gene are DFQATT and SNEGSKA (reference sequence). The CDR3 protein is CSARDQSGTLRGEAFF.

This clonotype is labeled medium-sized based on frequency. The chain is built from TRBV4-3 and TRBJ1-1. The V gene's germline CDR1 is LGHNA and CDR2 YSLEER. The CDR3 extends over 15 amino acids. CDR3 amino acids: CASSQDMGRNTEAFF.

The rearrangement links TRBV5-1 to TRBJ2-1; TCRdb's D call, TRBD2, is unchecked because there is no DNA. In germline, CDR1 is SGHRS, CDR2 YFSETQ. The CDR3 contains 16 residues. Here the CDR3 reads CASSLAVTSGSLEQFF.

J is TRBJ2-7 and V is TRBV9; TCRdb returns TRBD1, unconfirmable since there is no DNA. The germline V gene encodes CDR1 SGDLS and CDR2 YYNGEE. The CDR3 has 14 residues. CDR3 region: CASSAGQGTYEQYF.

The chain joins TRBV4-3 to TRBJ1-1; TCRdb picks TRBD1, but there is no DNA to check that call. Germline V gene lookup returns CDR1 LGHNA and CDR2 YSLEER. CDR3 size: 14 residues. CDR3: CASSPTRGRTEAFF.

This rearrangement joins TRBV4-2 to TRBJ2-1; TCRdb selects TRBD2, and the lack of DNA leaves this call unchecked. CDR3 length: 15 amino acids. CDR1 and CDR2 (germline): LGHNA, YNFKEQ. Here the CDR3 reads CASSQGAGGSDEQFF.

The rearrangement joins TRBV21-1 to TRBJ1-2; TCRdb names TRBD1, which stays unverified in the absence of DNA. TRBV21-1 is tagged as a pseudogene. This CDR3 has 15 amino acids. CDR3 loop: CASSKGVDRAYGYTF.

J is TRBJ1-2 and V is TRBV10-3. Germline CDR1 and CDR2: ENHRY and SYGVKD. The length of the CDR3 is 14 residues. CDR3 region: CAISDAGRLNGYTF.

This clonotype is medium-sized by frequency. The genes are TRBV21-1 and TRBJ1-5; TCRdb gives TRBD1 as the D gene, but with no DNA this cannot be confirmed. TRBV21-1 counts as a pseudogene. The CDR3 runs 12 residues. This CDR3 reads CAIGQSRLPQHF.

The chain uses TRBV5-1 and TRBJ2-5. Germline CDR1 is SGHRS and CDR2 is YFSETQ. This CDR3 region has 13 residues. The CDR3 loop is CASSAGLGETQYF.

CDR3 loop: CSVSGGGGEGTEAFF. The chain has TRBV29-1 and TRBJ1-1; the D call of TRBD1 rests on TCRdb alone, since no DNA is present to check it. In germline, CDR1 is SQVTM, CDR2 ANQGSEA. The CDR3 runs 15 residues.

The chain joins TRBV4-3 to TRBJ2-7; TCRdb's D call of TRBD2 is untestable without DNA. Germline V CDR1 and CDR2: LGHNA, YSLEER. The CDR3 runs 16 residues. Here the CDR3 reads CASSQDPAGGYYEQYF.

The V call is TRBV6-2 or TRBV6-3, the J call TRBJ1-5. The germline V gene encodes CDR1 MNHEY and CDR2 SVGEGT. The CDR3 runs 14 residues. CDR3 region: CATERDPENQPQHF.

According to its frequency, this clonotype is medium-sized. This sequence joins TRBV7-6 and TRBJ2-7; with no DNA, the TCRdb D assignment of TRBD2 cannot be verified. The CDR3 loop spans 15 amino acids. The germline V gene has CDR1 SGHVS and CDR2 FNYEAQ. The CDR3 sequence is CASSPLRGGSYEQYF.

CDR3 in amino acids: CASSSETGGNTEAFF. The rearrangement uses TRBV7-9 and TRBJ1-1; TCRdb's D gene call, TRBD1, goes unchecked for lack of DNA. Germline values: CDR1 SEHNR, CDR2 FQNEAQ (reference sequence). The CDR3 is made up of 15 amino acids.

V is TRBV5-4 and J is TRBJ2-1. Germline V gene lookup returns CDR1 SGHNT and CDR2 YYREEE (reference sequence). The CDR3 extends over 13 amino acids. This CDR3 is CASSGLSYNEQFF.

The chain combines TRBV5-1 with TRBJ1-5; TCRdb indicates TRBD1, and absent DNA this call remains unverified. The CDR3 is made up of 22 amino acids. Looked up from germline, CDR1 is SGHRS and CDR2 is YFSETQ. The CDR3 region is CASSLPRVSPVTPQLGNQPQHF.

The rearrangement uses TRBV5-1 and TRBJ1-2; TCRdb's assignment of TRBD1 cannot be checked, as there is no DNA. Germline loops: CDR1 SGHRS, CDR2 YFSETQ. This CDR3 is 15 amino acids long. The CDR3 loop is CASSSGTELNYGYTF.

The V and J genes are TRBV19 and TRBJ2-1; TCRdb's D call of TRBD1 is untestable without DNA. Germline CDR1 reads LNHDA; CDR2 reads SQIVND (reference sequence). CDR3 length equals 15 residues. The CDR3 region is CASGPGLGANNEQFF.

This CDR3 is CASTGERNTDTQYF. This chain connects TRBV2 to TRBJ2-3; TCRdb picks TRBD1, but there is no DNA to check that call. The CDR3 spans 14 residues. CDR1 is SNHLY and CDR2 is FYNNEI in the germline V gene.

This clonotype is deemed medium-sized by its frequency. The chain couples TRBV12-3 or TRBV12-4 to TRBJ1-5; TCRdb reports TRBD1, a call that lacks DNA to check it against. The CDR3 spans 15 residues. CDR3: CASSEETESSQPQHF.

The chain links TRBV4-3 to TRBJ2-5; the D gene TCRdb calls, TRBD2, cannot be checked with no DNA. CDR3 length: 14 amino acids. Germline V gives CDR1 LGHNA, CDR2 YSLEER. The CDR3 here is CASSQDRGEETQYF.

The chain has TRBV29-1 and TRBJ2-3; checking the TCRdb D call of TRBD1 is not possible without DNA. The CDR3 is made up of 14 amino acids. Germline V CDR1 and CDR2: SQVTM, ANQGSEA. Here the CDR3 reads CSVEYRDRGDTQYF.

V and J are TRBV28 and TRBJ2-1; TCRdb names TRBD1, which stays unverified in the absence of DNA. The CDR3 is 17 residues long. In germline, CDR1 is MDHEN, CDR2 SYDVKM. This CDR3 is CASTPLWHRGFGDEQFF.